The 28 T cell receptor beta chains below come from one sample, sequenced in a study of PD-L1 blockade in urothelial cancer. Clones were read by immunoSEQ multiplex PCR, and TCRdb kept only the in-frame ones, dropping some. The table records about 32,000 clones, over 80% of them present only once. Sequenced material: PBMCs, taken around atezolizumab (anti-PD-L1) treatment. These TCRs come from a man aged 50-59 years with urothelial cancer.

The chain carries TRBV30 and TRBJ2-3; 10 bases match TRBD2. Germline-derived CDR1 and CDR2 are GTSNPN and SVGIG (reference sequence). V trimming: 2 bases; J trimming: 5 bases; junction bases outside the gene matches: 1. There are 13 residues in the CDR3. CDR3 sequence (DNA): TGTGCCTGGAGTAAGCGGGAGGGAGATACGCAGTATTTT. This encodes CAWSKREGDTQYF.

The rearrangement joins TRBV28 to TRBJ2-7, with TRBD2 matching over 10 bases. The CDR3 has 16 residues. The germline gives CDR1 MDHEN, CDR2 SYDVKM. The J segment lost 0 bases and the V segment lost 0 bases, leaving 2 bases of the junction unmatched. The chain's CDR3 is CASSLWSSGGSYEQYF. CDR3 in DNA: TGTGCCAGCAGTTTATGGTCTAGCGGGGGCTCCTACGAGCAGTACTTC.

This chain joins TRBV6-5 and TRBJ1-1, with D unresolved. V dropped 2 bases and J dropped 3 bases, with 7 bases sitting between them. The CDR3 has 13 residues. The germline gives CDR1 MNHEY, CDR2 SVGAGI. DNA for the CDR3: TGTGCCAGCAGTTACATCCGGTACACTGAAGCTTTCTTT. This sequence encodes CASSYIRYTEAFF.

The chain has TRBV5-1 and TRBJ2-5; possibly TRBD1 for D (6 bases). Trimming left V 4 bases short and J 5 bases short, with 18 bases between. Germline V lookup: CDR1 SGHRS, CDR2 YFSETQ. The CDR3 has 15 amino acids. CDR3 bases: TGCGCCAGCAGCCTGGCCCCCGGACAGAGGGAGACCCAGTACTTC. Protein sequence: CASSLAPGQRETQYF.

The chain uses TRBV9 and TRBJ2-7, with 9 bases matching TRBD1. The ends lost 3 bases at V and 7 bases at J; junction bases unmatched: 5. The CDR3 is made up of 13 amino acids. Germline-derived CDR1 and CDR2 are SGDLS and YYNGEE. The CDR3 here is CASSAGTGREQYF. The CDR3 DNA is TGTGCCAGCAGCGCCGGGACAGGGCGGGAGCAGTACTTC.

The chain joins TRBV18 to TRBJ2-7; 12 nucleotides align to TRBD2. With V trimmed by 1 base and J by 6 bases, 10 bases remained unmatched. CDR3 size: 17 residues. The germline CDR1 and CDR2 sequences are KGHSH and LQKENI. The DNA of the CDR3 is TGTGCCAGCTCACCACGTCGAGAAGGACTAGCGGGGACCGAGCAGTACTTC. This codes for CASSPRREGLAGTEQYF.

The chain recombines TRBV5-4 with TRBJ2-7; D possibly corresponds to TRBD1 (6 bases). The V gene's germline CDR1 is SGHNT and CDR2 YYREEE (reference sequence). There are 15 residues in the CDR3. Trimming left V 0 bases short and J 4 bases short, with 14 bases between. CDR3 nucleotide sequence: TGTGCCAGCAGCTTGGATCAAGGACAGCTTTACGAGCAGTACTTC. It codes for CASSLDQGQLYEQYF.

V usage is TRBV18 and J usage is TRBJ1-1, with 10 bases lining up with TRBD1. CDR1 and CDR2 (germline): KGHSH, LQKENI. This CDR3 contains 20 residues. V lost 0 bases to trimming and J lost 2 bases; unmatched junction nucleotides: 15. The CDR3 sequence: CASSPPRLYSGDRGNTEAFF. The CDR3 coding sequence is TGTGCCAGCTCACCACCACGATTGTACTCTGGGGACAGGGGAAACACTGAAGCTTTCTTT. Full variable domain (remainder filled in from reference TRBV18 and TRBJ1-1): NAGVMQNPRHLVRRRGQEARLRCSPMKGHSHVYWYRQLPEEGLKFMVYLQKENIIDESGMPKERFSAEFPKEGPSILRIQQVVRGDSAAYFCASSPPRLYSGDRGNTEAFFGQGTRLTVV.

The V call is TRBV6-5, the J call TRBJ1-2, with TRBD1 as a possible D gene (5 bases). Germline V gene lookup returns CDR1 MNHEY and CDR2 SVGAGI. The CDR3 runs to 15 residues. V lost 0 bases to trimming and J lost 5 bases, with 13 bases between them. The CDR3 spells CASSYSSRVGYGYTF. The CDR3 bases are TGTGCCAGCAGTTACTCGTCCAGGGTGGGGTATGGCTACACCTTC.

CDR3 in amino acids: CASSQVRPQGIGEAFF. CDR3 coding DNA: TGTGCCAGCAGCCAGGTTAGGCCCCAGGGGATTGGTGAAGCTTTCTTT. V and J are TRBV14 and TRBJ1-1, with D perhaps matching TRBD1 (6 bases). From germline, CDR1 is SGHDN and CDR2 FVKESK. V dropped 3 bases and J dropped 7 bases, with 21 bases sitting between them. The CDR3 covers 16 residues.

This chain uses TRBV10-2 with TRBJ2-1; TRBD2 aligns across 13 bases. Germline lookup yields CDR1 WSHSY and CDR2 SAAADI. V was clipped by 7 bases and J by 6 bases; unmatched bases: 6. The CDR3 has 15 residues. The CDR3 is CASTVGLAGVNEQFF. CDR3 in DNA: TGCGCCAGCACCGTTGGACTAGCGGGAGTCAATGAGCAGTTCTTC.

The CDR3 coding sequence is TGTGCCAGCAGCTACGGGGGGAACACTGAAGCTTTCTTT. This gives the protein CASSYGGNTEAFF. This chain connects TRBV5-5 to TRBJ1-1; perhaps TRBD1 as D (5 bases). The germline CDR1 and CDR2 sequences are SGHKS and YYEKEE (reference sequence). This CDR3 is built from 13 residues. V lost 3 bases and J lost 1, with 7 bases in between.

CDR3 coding DNA: TGTGCCAGCAGCGTAGAAGCCTATAGCACAGATACGCAGTATTTT. This translates into CASSVEAYSTDTQYF. J is TRBJ2-3 and V is TRBV9; D is uncertain. Germline CDR1 is SGDLS and CDR2 is YYNGEE. V was shortened by 0 bases and J by 0 bases, with 8 bases between the two germline ends. The CDR3 is 15 amino acids.

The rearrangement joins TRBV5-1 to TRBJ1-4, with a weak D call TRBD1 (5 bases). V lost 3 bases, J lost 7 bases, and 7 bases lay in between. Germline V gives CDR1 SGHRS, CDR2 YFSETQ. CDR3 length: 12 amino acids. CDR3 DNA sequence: TGCGCCAGCAGCTCCCAGGGTGAAAAACTGTTTTTT. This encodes CASSSQGEKLFF.

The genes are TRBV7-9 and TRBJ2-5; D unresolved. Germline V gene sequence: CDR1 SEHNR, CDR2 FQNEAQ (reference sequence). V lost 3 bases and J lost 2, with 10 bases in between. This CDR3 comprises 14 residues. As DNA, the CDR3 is TGTGCCAGCAGCTTTCCAGGTCAGCAAGAGACCCAGTACTTC. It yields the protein CASSFPGQQETQYF.

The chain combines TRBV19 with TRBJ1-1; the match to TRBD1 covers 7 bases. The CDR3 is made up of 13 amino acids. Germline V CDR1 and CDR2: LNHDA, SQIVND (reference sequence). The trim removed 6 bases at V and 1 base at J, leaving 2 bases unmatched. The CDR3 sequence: CASSRQGNTEAFF. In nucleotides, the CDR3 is TGTGCCAGTAGCCGACAGGGGAACACTGAAGCTTTCTTT.

In nucleotides, the CDR3 is TGTGCCACCAGCAAGCTTTGGGCCACCTCTGGAAACACCATATATTTT. This codes for CATSKLWATSGNTIYF. V gene TRBV15 combines with J gene TRBJ1-3; D gene uncertain. Germline V CDR1 and CDR2: LNHNV, YYDKDF (reference sequence). The ends were cut back, 4 bases at V and 0 bases at J, with 13 bases in the middle. CDR3 length: 16 residues.

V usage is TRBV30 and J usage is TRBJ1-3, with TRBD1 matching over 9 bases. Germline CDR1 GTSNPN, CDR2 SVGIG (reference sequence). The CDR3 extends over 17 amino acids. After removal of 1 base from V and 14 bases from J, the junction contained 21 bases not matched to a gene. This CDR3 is CAWSDIPAGTGLRYLYF. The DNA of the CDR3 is TGTGCCTGGAGTGATATTCCCGCCGGGACAGGGCTTCGGTATCTATATTTT.

The CDR3 protein is CASSPGQENQPQHF. Written as DNA, the CDR3 is TGTGCCAGCTCACCAGGACAGGAGAATCAGCCCCAGCATTTT. The chain combines TRBV18 with TRBJ1-5; 7 bases line up with TRBD1. Germline lookup yields CDR1 KGHSH and CDR2 LQKENI. After removal of 2 bases from V and 4 bases from J, the junction contained 2 bases not matched to a gene. The CDR3 has 14 amino acids.

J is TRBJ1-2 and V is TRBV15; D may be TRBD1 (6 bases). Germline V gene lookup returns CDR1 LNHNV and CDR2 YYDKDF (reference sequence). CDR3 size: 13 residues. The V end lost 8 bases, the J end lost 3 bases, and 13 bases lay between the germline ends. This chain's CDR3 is CATSNRVDYGYTF. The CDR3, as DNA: TGTGCCACCTCTAACAGGGTGGACTATGGCTACACCTTC.

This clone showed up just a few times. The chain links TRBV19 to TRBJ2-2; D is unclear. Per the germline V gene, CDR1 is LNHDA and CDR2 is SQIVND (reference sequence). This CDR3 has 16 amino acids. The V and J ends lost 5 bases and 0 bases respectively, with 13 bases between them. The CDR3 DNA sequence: TGTGCCAGTAGTTCCCTTTACACGACGAACACCGGGGAGCTGTTTTTT. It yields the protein CASSSLYTTNTGELFF.

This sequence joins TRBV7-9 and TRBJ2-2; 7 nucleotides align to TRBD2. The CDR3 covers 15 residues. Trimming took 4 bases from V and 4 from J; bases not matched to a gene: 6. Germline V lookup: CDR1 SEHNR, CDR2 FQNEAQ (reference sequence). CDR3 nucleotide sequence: TGTGCCAGCAGCTCCCGGGGGGAGGTCACCGGGGAGCTGTTTTTT. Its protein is CASSSRGEVTGELFF. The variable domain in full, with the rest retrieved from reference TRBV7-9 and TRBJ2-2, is DTGVSQNPRHKITKRGQNVTFRCDPISEHNRLYWYRQTLGQGPEFLTYFQNEAQLEKSRLLSDRFSAERPKGSFSTLEIQRTEQGDSAMYLCASSSRGEVTGELFFGEGSRLTVL.

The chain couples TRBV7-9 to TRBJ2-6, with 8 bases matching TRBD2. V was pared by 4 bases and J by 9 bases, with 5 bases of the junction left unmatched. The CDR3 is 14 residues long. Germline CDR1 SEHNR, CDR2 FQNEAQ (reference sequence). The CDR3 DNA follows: TGTGCCAGCAGCTCCGCGGGGGGAGTCAACGTCCTGACTTTC. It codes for CASSSAGGVNVLTF.

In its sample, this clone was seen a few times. CDR3 nucleotides: TGTGCCAGCAGCTTAGGGGTCCAGGCTAGTAGGGAGGAGACCCAGTACTTC. Its protein product is CASSLGVQASREETQYF. This rearrangement joins TRBV7-9 to TRBJ2-5, with D possibly TRBD2 on 5 matching bases. V shed 1 base and J shed 5 bases, with 20 bases lying between them. Germline assignment: CDR1 SEHNR and CDR2 FQNEAQ (reference sequence). There are 17 residues in the CDR3.

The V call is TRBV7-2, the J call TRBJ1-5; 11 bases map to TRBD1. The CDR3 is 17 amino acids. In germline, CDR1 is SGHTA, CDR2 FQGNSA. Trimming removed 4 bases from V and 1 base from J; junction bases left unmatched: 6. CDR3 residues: CASSSRGTGGSNQPQHF. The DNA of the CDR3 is TGTGCCAGCAGCTCTAGAGGGACAGGGGGAAGCAATCAGCCCCAGCATTTT. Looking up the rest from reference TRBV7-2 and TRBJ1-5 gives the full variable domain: GAGVSQSPSNKVTEKGKDVELRCDPISGHTALYWYRQSLGQGLEFLIYFQGNSAPDKSGLPSDRFSAERTGGSVSTLTIQRTQQEDSAVYLCASSSRGTGGSNQPQHFGDGTRLSIL.

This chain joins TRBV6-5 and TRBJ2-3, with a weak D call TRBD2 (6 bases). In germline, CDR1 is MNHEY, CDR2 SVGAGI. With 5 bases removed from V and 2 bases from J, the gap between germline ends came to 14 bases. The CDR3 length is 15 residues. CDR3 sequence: CASSRWRATTDTQYF. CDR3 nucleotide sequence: TGTGCCAGCAGTCGGTGGAGGGCCACCACAGATACGCAGTATTTT.

Written as DNA, the CDR3 is TGCGCCAGCTGGAGGACAGGAGGGGGGGAGACCCAGTACTTC. Translation: CASWRTGGGETQYF. The gene calls are TRBV5-1 and TRBJ2-5; perhaps TRBD1 as D (7 bases). Germline assignment: CDR1 SGHRS and CDR2 YFSETQ. This CDR3 is 14 amino acids long. Trimming removed 7 bases at V and 5 bases at J, with 18 bases between. The whole variable domain, filled in from reference TRBV5-1 and TRBJ2-5, reads KAGVTQTPRYLIKTRGQQVTLSCSPISGHRSVSWYQQTPGQGLQFLFEYFSETQRNKGNFPGRFSGRQFSNSRSEMNVSTLELGDSALYLCASWRTGGGETQYFGPGTRLLVL.

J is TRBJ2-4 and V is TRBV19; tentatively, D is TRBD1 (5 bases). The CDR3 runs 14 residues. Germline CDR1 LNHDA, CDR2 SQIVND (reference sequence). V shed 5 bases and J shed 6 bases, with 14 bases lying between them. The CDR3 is CASSPQGGGNIQYF. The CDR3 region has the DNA TGTGCCAGTAGTCCCCAGGGTGGCGGAAACATTCAGTACTTC.